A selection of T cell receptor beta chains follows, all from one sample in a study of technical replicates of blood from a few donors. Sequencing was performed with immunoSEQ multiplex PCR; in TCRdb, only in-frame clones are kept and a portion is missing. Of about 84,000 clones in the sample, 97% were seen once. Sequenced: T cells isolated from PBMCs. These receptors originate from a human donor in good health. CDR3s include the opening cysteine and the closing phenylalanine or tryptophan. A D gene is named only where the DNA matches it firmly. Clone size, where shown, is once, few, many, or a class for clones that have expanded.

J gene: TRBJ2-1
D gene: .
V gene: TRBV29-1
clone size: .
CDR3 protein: CSVKSGPNEQFF
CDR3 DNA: TGCAGCGTAAAAAGCGGGCCCAATGAGCAGTTCTTC

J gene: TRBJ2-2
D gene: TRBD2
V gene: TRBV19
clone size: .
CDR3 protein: CASNILAGGPTGELFF
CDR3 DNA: TGTGCCAGTAATATTCTAGCGGGAGGGCCTACCGGGGAGCTGTTTTTT

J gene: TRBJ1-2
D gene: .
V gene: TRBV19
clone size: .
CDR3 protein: CASSIRQEANYGYTF
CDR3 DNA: TGTGCCAGTAGTATCAGACAGGAAGCTAACTATGGCTACACCTTC

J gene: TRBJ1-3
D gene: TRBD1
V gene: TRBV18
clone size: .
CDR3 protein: CASSLNRGSSGNTIYF
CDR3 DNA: TGTGCCAGCTCGCTGAACAGGGGGTCCTCTGGAAACACCATATATTTT

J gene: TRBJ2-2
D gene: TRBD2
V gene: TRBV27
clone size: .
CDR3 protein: CASSWTSAGGELFF
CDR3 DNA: TGTGCCAGCAGTTGGACTAGCGCTGGCGGGGAGCTGTTTTTT

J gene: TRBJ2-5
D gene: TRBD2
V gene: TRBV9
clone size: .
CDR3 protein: CASSVGGSSGGIGETQYF
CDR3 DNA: TGTGCCAGCAGCGTAGGTGGCTCTAGCGGGGGAATAGGCGAGACCCAGTACTTC

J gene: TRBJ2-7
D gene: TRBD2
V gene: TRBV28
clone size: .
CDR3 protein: CASSLTPRAWREWEQYF
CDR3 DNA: TGTGCCAGCAGTTTAACCCCTCGGGCATGGCGGGAGTGGGAGCAGTACTTC

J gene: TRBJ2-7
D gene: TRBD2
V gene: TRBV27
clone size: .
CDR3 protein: CASSKASGSGYEQYF
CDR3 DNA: TGTGCCAGCAGTAAGGCTAGCGGGAGTGGCTACGAGCAGTACTTC

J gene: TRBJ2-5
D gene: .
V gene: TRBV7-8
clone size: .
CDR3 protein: CASSSVLDSPQETQYF
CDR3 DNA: TGTGCCAGCAGCTCGGTTCTGGACAGTCCGCAAGAGACCCAGTACTTC

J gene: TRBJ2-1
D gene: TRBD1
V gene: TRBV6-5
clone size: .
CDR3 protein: CASSRQGKRNEQFF
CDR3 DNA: TGTGCCAGCAGTCGACAGGGGAAGAGGAATGAGCAGTTCTTC

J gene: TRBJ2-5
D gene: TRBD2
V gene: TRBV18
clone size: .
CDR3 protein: CASSPLTSGQLGQETQYF
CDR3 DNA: TGTGCCAGCTCACCACTCACTAGCGGTCAACTGGGGCAAGAGACCCAGTACTTC

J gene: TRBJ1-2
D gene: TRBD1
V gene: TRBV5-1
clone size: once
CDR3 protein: CASSLEATGAHGYTF
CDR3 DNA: TGCGCCAGCAGCTTAGAGGCGACAGGGGCTCATGGCTACACCTTC

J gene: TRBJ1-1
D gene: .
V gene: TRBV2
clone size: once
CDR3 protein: CASSTGFNTEAFF
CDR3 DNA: TGTGCCAGCAGTACAGGGTTTAACACTGAAGCTTTCTTT

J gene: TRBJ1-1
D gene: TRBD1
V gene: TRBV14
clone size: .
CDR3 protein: CASSRDRDRGMNTEAFF
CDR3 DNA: TGTGCCAGCAGCCGGGACCGGGACAGGGGAATGAACACTGAAGCTTTCTTT

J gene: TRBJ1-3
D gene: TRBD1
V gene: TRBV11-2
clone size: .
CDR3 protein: CASSYTGAGNTIYF
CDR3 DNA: TGTGCCAGCAGCTATACAGGGGCTGGAAACACCATATATTTT

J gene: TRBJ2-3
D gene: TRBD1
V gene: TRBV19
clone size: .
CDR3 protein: CASSIGWTGVADTQYF
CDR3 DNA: TGTGCCAGTAGTATAGGGTGGACAGGGGTTGCAGATACGCAGTATTTT

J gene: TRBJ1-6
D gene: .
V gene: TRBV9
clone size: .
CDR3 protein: CASSVAGTYNSPLHF
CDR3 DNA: TGTGCCAGCAGCGTAGCAGGGACCTATAATTCACCCCTCCACTTT

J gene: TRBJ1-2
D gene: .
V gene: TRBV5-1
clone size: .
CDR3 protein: CASSWMSADAADLYGYTF
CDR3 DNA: TGCGCCAGCAGCTGGATGTCGGCGGATGCTGCAGACCTCTATGGCTACACCTTC